This T cell receptor beta chain was obtained from a study of T cells in localized non-small cell lung cancer (dated by TCRdb to between 2020 and 2021). Some background on the complete study: Comparing tumors with uninvolved tumor-adjacent lungs, the study looked at the T cell repertoires of around 250 patients with early-stage NSCLC. The cohort was made up of roughly 250 treatment-naive NSCLC patients whose localized lung tumors had been resected. A mean age of roughly 64 years was recorded for the NSCLC patients, of whom roughly 130 were male and around 100 were female. Points the paper makes about the study in general: Because multi-region tumor sequencing was not performed, intratumor heterogeneity could not be ruled out. Longer overall survival was associated with higher T cell density in blood, whereas shorter survival was associated with higher clonality in adjacent lung. Uninvolved tumor-adjacent lung showed the highest T cell clonality, higher than tumor, which suggests more focused antigenic responses in the uninvolved tumor-adjacent lung. Because the study design was exploratory, TCR variables were selected using unadjusted p-values without false-discovery rate correction. A median of around 57 of the top 100 tumor clones turned up in the paired uninvolved adjacent lung, and approximately 30 of those clones also ranked among the top 100 of that same adjacent lung.

Cut back by 6 bases and 13 bases, the V and J ends lie 16 bases apart. The germline V gene encodes CDR1 MNHEY and CDR2 SMNVEV (reference sequence). Spanning cysteine to phenylalanine, the CDR3 consists of 13 amino acids. Only CDR3 DNA remains: 39 bases, in frame from the first base. TCR beta CDR3 regions were sequenced from DNA using the immunoSEQ Assay. The original methods were these. T cell density was computed as TCR beta template counts normalized to usable DNA estimated by amplifying housekeeping genes. Richness was estimated using the preseqR package, with extrapolation to 400,000 templates for PBMC samples and to 120,000 templates for tissue samples. Clonality was defined by subtracting Pielou's evenness from one. Differential abundance testing on productive amino-acid clonotypes, with a minimum total count of 5 and an alpha of 0.1, was used to identify tissue-enriched TCRs. The Jaccard Index and the Morisita Overlap Index were used to measure how much the repertoires overlapped between compartments. GLIPH grouped TCR beta CDR3s together with public tetramer-defined viral CDR3s, and a viral motif had to include at least three viral sequences and show V-gene enrichment. The clones in this table, taken by TCRdb from immuneACCESS, are in-frame only. Not every clone is retained; where verified, under half of the shortfall comes from an unresolved V gene, and the cause of the rest is unknown. That table furnishes V, J and clone size, whereas the DNA furnished D and trimming. For this sample there are 20,000 to 25,000 clones; 75% to 90% appear just once. Jointly, the top ten make up 22% of the sample.

At diagnosis, peripheral blood, uninvolved tumor-adjacent lung and tumor were collected and were preserved as a mix of fresh-frozen and FFPE material. For TCR repertoire profiling, the blood samples were analyzed as peripheral blood mononuclear cells. On this clone: The target of this receptor is not known. Base qualities were left out, and no much larger clone turns up one base away.

Sequenced material: peripheral blood, taken before any cancer treatment. The chain couples TRBV27 to TRBJ1-6, with an unclear D gene assignment. The clonotype comes from a man between 40 and 75 years old with stage I squamous cell lung carcinoma. CDR3 protein: CASSPQTPSPLHF. The sequence in DNA is TGTGCCAGCAGCCCGCAAACCCCCAGCCCCCTCCACTTT.